This TCR beta chain originates from a study of shared clonotypes between healthy human individuals. Study-level findings and limits: Some naive CD4 clonotypes, around 5%, turned up in common across several donors. Among donors, the sharing of clonotypes was expected to be influenced by sequencing depth.

Profiled with immunoSEQ multiplex PCR; TCRdb holds only in-frame clones, not every one. The sample lists around 2,000,000 clones, approximately 94% seen once, with roughly 1.8% in the top ten. Per germline, CDR1 LNHDA and CDR2 SQIVND (reference sequence). The V and J ends lost 3 bases and 8 bases respectively, with 13 bases between them. This CDR3 contains 13 residues. As regards this clone: Its antigen remains unidentified.

It was CD45RO-negative cells, positively selected for CCR7, that made up naive CD8 cells, with terminally differentiated effector memory CD45RA+ cells excluded. The study drew all its donors from Caucasian adults living in Nashville, Tennessee. This TCR was sampled from a man aged 18 to 29 in good health. Some clones in this sample may be carry-over from other donors' samples. Sequencing was performed on naive CD8+ T cells from PBMCs. The chain employs TRBV19 and TRBJ1-2; tentative D call: TRBD1 (5 bases). The CDR3 coding sequence is TGTGCCAGTAGTATTTGGCAGGGCAAGGGCTACACCTTC. This translates into CASSIWQGKGYTF.